This TCR beta chain was identified during a study of T cells expressing NK-cell markers (dated by TCRdb to 2018 to 2020). General notes on the study: Three sorted T-cell subsets (CD3+CD56+NKG2C+, CD3+CD56+NKG2C- and CD3+CD56-NKG2C+) from roughly eight donors had their TCR beta-chain repertoires profiled. Of the eight sequenced donors, seven were found to be HCMV-seropositive and one was found to be HCMV-seronegative. Illumina HiSeq 2000/2500, MiSeq or NextSeq was used to sequence libraries as 2 x 150 bp reads. All eight donors whose samples were sequenced were randomly selected healthy volunteers, three of them men and five women.

TCRdb shows the sequencer as Illumina HiSeq 2000. TCR beta cDNA libraries were prepared using 5'RACE template switching, which introduced a universal primer site and unique molecular identifiers. cDNA synthesis was primed from the TCR beta constant segment, followed by two successive PCR amplification steps. As for the original processing: MIGEC was used to demultiplex reads and group reads by UMI, and MiTCR was used to assemble and quantify clonotypes. Only TCR cDNA sequences supported by at least two reads were kept to exclude erroneous sequences. The tcR package was used for downstream repertoire analysis, with clonotypes matched between fractions based on CDR3 nucleotide sequence plus V segment. VDJmatch was used to annotate antigen specificity against VDJdb, with one amino acid substitution in CDR3 allowed. Once TCRdb had reprocessed the reads, it stored one entry per CDR3 protein sequence and supplied no DNA. TCRdb's processing, not the authors', yielded these V and J calls. For this sample, the table gives over 350,000 distinct CDR3 sequences. Approximately 11% of the sample is held by the ten biggest clonotypes.

General conclusions and limits of the study: Those dominant clonotypes were again the most abundant among CD3+CD56-NKG2C+ cells in a handful of donors, at about 28.3-60.1%. For about 6 donors, the dominant CD3+CD56+NKG2C+ clonotypes were among the top 10 CD8+ clonotypes and accounted for about 1.0-7.5% of CD8+ T cells. It remained unclear whether the expanded NKG2C-expressing T cell clones were specific for HCMV antigens.

Comment on this clonotype: What antigen it recognizes has not been identified.

A commercial ELISA kit detecting HCMV-specific IgG in serum was used to determine HCMV serostatus. Peripheral blood mononuclear cells were isolated from blood by Ficoll density gradient centrifugation. Taken from cysteine to phenylalanine, the CDR3 has 16 residues. No nucleotide data were recorded. This receptor was taken from a woman in her fifties or sixties in good health. Donor details come from another sample of the same person, matched by shared clones. Sequenced: blood T cells: a sorted CD56 or NKG2C T cell subset, CD4+ or CD8+ T cells, or bulk PBMC T cells (not recorded which). Here the chain combines TRBV12-3 or TRBV12-4 and TRBJ2-7. The CDR3 reads CASSLRMGELAYEQYF.